Sequencing of this TCR beta chain was carried out in a study of blood T cell repertoires in COVID-19. Study-level background: The analysed material was cDNA or gDNA that came from T cells, B-cell-depleted T cells, or PBMCs.

CDR3 length: 15 residues. V dropped 5 bases and J dropped 2; count of bases not matched to a gene: 5. Germline V gene sequence: CDR1 KGHSH, CDR2 LQKENI. Per the original methods: By means of reference gene primer amplification, nucleated cell counts were estimated. Assay used: immunoSEQ multiplex PCR; TCRdb lists only in-frame clones, some missing. The V and J calls and clone size were taken over from that table, and D and trimming were inferred from the DNA. The sample consists of over 35,000 clones, 90% of them appearing once. The V call is TRBV18, the J call TRBJ2-1, with 8 nucleotides matching TRBD2. The clonotype comes from a man aged 65 to 79 with active COVID-19. The sequenced material came from peripheral blood. Here the CDR3 reads CASSSAGGTYNEQFF. CDR3 coding DNA: TGTGCCAGCTCATCCGCGGGAGGCACCTACAATGAGCAGTTCTTC.